This TCR beta chain was identified during a study of cytomegalovirus exposure and HLA in healthy donors. Turning to the study itself: The 120 or so validation repertoires were produced on the same platform as the roughly 690 repertoires of the first cohort. This was reported in a later analysis. Points from the study as a whole: Rarity marked most TCR sequences, yet some public TCRs occurred in many donors. Reports credit the classifier with highly specific, highly sensitive diagnosis of cytomegalovirus status. The study flagged some 180 TCR beta chains as cytomegalovirus-associated.

TCRdb's copy holds only in-frame clones and misses some; the assay was immunoSEQ multiplex PCR. The sample includes some 160,000 clones, about 88% of them seen just once. This clone is a singleton in its sample. The antigen is unknown. Sequencing used PBMCs. The clonotype was recovered from a young man in good health and CMV-seronegative.

The CDR3 nucleotides are TGTGCCAGCAGCTGGGCCGGACTAGCCTACGAGCAGTACTTC. It translates to CASSWAGLAYEQYF. The chain employs TRBV27 and TRBJ2-7; 7 nucleotides match TRBD2. Looked up from germline, CDR1 is MNHEY and CDR2 is SMNVEV (reference sequence). The CDR3 consists of 14 residues. The trim removed 6 bases at V and 2 bases at J, leaving 7 bases unmatched.